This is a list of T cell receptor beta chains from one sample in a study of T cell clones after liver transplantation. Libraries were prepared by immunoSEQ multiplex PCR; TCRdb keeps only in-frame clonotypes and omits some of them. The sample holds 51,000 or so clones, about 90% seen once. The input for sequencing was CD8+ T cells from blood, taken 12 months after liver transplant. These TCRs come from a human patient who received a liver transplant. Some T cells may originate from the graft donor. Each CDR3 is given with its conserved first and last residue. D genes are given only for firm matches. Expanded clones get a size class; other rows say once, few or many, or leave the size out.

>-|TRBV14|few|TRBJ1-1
CASIQEAGVNTEAFF
TGTGCCAGCATACAAGAGGCAGGGGTGAACACTGAAGCTTTCTTT
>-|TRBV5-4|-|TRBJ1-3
CASSPGRGEGNTIYF
TGTGCCAGCAGCCCCGGCCGAGGGGAGGGAAACACCATATATTTT
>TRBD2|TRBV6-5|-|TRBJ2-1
CASSVSGAAYNEQFF
TGTGCCAGCAGTGTTAGCGGGGCAGCATACAATGAGCAGTTCTTC
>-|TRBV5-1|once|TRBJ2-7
CASSLLSGTSTYEQYF
TGCGCCAGCAGCTTGTTATCGGGGACATCTACCTACGAGCAGTACTTC
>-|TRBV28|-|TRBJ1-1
CASRPAGEFYEAFF
TGTGCCAGCAGGCCCGCAGGGGAATTCTATGAAGCTTTCTTT
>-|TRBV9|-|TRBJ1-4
CASTGFNEKLFF
TGTGCCAGCACAGGGTTTAATGAAAAACTGTTTTTT
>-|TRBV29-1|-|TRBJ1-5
CSVGQGSQPQHF
TGCAGCGTTGGTCAGGGAAGTCAGCCCCAGCATTTT
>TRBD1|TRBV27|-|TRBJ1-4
CASTKDRGTYTNEKLFF
TGTGCCAGCACCAAGGACAGGGGGACGTACACTAATGAAAAACTGTTTTTT
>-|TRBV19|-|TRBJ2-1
CASRAWDSGNEQFF
TGTGCCAGTAGGGCGTGGGACTCAGGGAATGAGCAGTTCTTC
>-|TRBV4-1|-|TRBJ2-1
CASSQAQAFPSYNEQFF
TGCGCCAGCAGCCAAGCTCAGGCCTTCCCCTCCTACAATGAGCAGTTCTTC
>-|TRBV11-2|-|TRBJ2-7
CASSLESQLPYEQYF
TGTGCCAGCAGCTTAGAGTCCCAGCTGCCCTACGAGCAGTACTTC
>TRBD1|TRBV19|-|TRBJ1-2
CASSISTGVYGYTF
TGTGCCAGTAGTATCAGTACAGGGGTCTATGGCTACACCTTC
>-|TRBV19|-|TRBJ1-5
CASSIGNQPQHF
TGTGCCAGTAGTATCGGCAATCAGCCCCAGCATTTT
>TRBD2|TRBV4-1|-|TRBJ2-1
CASSLPSGSSYNEQFF
TGCGCCAGCAGCCTACCTAGCGGGAGCTCCTACAATGAGCAGTTCTTC
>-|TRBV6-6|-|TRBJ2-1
CASSYESEDYNEQFF
TGTGCCAGCAGTTACGAGTCGGAGGACTACAATGAGCAGTTCTTC
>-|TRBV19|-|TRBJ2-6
CASSLGSGANVLTF
TGTGCCAGTAGTCTTGGCTCTGGGGCCAACGTCCTGACTTTC
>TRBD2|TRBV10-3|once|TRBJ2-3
CAISGGLAGNTDTQYF
TGTGCCATCAGTGGGGGACTAGCGGGAAACACAGATACGCAGTATTTT
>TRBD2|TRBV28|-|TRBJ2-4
CASSLGGRAGWAKNIQYF
TGTGCCAGCAGTTTAGGCGGGAGGGCCGGGTGGGCCAAAAACATTCAGTACTTC
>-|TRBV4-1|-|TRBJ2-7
CASSPGVGYEQYF
TGCGCCAGCAGCCCAGGAGTGGGCTACGAGCAGTACTTC
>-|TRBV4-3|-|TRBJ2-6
CASSPILFSSGANVLTF
TGCGCCAGCAGCCCGATCCTCTTCTCCTCTGGGGCCAACGTCCTGACTTTC
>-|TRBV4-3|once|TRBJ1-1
CASSQAGNLNTEAFF
TGCGCCAGCAGCCAAGCCGGGAACTTGAACACTGAAGCTTTCTTT
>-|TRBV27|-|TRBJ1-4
CASSPAYSGEKLFF
TGTGCCAGCAGTCCGGCATATAGTGGGGAAAAACTGTTTTTT
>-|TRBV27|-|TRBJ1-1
CASSTGNTEAFF
TGTGCCAGCAGTACAGGGAACACTGAAGCTTTCTTT
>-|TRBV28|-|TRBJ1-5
CASTFSAVFNQPQHF
TGTGCCAGCACCTTCTCAGCGGTATTCAATCAGCCCCAGCATTTT
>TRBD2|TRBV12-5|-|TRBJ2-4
CASGRTSGREMVNIQYF
TGTGCTAGTGGTAGGACTAGCGGGAGGGAGATGGTAAACATTCAGTACTTC
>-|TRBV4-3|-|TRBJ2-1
CASSLSLYNDKQFF
TGCGCCAGCAGCCTTTCACTTTATAACGATAAGCAGTTCTTC
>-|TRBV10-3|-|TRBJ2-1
CAISVYKGDNEQFF
TGTGCCATCAGTGTCTATAAGGGCGACAATGAGCAGTTCTTC
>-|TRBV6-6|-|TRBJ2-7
CASSYGGQPFSYEQYF
TGTGCCAGCAGTTACGGAGGACAGCCTTTCTCCTACGAGCAGTACTTC
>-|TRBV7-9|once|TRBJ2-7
CASSLVTAYEQYF
TGTGCCAGCAGCTTAGTGACAGCGTACGAGCAGTACTTC
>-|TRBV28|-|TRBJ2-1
CASRGPEGPPIEQFF
TGTGCCAGCAGGGGGCCAGAGGGACCACCTATTGAGCAGTTCTTC
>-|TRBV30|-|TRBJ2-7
CAFVSPHRLTQYF
TGTGCCTTCGTGAGTCCTCACAGGTTAACGCAGTACTTC
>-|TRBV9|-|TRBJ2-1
CASSGQQGNEQFF
TGTGCCAGCAGCGGTCAACAGGGTAATGAGCAGTTCTTC
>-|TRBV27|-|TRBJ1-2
CASSLAGGYGYTF
TGTGCCAGCAGTTTGGCGGGGGGCTATGGCTACACCTTC
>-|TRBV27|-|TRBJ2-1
CASSPLGGPGNEQFF
TGTGCCAGCAGTCCCTTGGGCGGCCCGGGGAATGAGCAGTTCTTC
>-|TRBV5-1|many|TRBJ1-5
CASSLAGGIQPQHF
TGCGCCAGCAGCTTGGCCGGGGGAATTCAGCCCCAGCATTTT
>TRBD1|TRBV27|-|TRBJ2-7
CASSFSGTGGAYEQYF
TGTGCCAGCAGTTTCTCCGGGACAGGGGGCGCTTACGAGCAGTACTTC
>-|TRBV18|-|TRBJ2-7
CASSTDLGFSLRDEQYF
TGTGCCAGCTCTACGGATTTGGGCTTTTCGTTACGCGACGAGCAGTACTTC
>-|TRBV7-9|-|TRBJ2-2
CASSLPNTGELFF
TGTGCCAGCAGCTTGCCGAACACCGGGGAGCTGTTTTTT
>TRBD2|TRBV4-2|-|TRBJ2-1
CASSQKPVTSGSANEQFF
TGTGCCAGCAGCCAGAAACCCGTTACTAGCGGGAGTGCAAATGAGCAGTTCTTC
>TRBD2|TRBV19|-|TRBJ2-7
CASSLRGLAGGYPSYEQYF
TGTGCCAGTAGCCTACGAGGACTAGCGGGAGGATACCCCTCCTACGAGCAGTACTTC